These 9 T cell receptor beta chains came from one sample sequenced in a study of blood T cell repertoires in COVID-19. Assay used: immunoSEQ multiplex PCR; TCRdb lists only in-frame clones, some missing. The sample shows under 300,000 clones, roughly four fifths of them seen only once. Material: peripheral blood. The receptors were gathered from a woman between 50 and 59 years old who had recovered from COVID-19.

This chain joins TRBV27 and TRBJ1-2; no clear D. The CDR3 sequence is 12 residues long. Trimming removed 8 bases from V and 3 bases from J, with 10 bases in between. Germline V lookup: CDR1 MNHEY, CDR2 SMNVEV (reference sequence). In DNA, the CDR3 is TGTGCCAGCGTCGGGGAGGACTATGGCTACACCTTC. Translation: CASVGEDYGYTF.

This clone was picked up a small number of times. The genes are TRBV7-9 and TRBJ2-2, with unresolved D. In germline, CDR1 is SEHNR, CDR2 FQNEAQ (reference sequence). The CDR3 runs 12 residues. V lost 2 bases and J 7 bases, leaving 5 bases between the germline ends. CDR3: CASSLPFGELFF. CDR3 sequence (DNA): TGTGCCAGCAGCTTACCGTTCGGGGAGCTGTTTTTT.

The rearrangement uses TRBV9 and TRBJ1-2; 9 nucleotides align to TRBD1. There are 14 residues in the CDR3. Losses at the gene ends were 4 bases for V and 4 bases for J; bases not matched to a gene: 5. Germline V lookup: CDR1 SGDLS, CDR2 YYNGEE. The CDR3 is CASSPGTGFYGYTF. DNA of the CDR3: TGTGCCAGCAGCCCTGGGACAGGGTTCTATGGCTACACCTTC.

CDR3 bases: TGTGCCAGCAGCTTAGCGGCGGGAGGCACAGATACGCAGTATTTT. It yields the protein CASSLAAGGTDTQYF. The chain joins TRBV7-2 to TRBJ2-3; 7 positions match TRBD2. Germline CDR1 is SGHTA and CDR2 is FQGNSA. V dropped 0 bases and J dropped 1; count of bases not matched to a gene: 1. This CDR3 region has 15 residues.

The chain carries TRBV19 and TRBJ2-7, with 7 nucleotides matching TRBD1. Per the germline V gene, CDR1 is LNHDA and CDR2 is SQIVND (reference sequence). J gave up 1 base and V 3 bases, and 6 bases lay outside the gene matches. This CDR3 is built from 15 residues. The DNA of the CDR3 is TGTGCCAGTAGTATCCAACCGGGACAGTCCTACGAGCAGTACTTC. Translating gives CASSIQPGQSYEQYF.

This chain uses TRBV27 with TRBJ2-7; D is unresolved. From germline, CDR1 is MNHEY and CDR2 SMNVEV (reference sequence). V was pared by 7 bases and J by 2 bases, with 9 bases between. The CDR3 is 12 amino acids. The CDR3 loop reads CASNLATYEQYF. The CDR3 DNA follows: TGTGCCAGCAATCTGGCCACCTACGAGCAGTACTTC.

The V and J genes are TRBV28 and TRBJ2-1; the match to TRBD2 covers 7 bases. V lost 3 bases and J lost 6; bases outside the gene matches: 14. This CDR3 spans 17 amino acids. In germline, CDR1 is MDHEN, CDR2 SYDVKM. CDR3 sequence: CASSFRGATGGFNEQFF. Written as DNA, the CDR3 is TGTGCCAGCAGTTTTCGAGGGGCAACGGGGGGTTTCAATGAGCAGTTCTTC.

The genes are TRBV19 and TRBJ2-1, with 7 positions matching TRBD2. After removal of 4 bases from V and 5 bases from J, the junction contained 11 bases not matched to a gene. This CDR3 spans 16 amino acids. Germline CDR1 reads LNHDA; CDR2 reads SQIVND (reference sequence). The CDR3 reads CASSTLRAGDHNEQFF. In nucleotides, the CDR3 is TGTGCCAGTAGTACCCTAAGGGCGGGGGACCACAATGAGCAGTTCTTC.

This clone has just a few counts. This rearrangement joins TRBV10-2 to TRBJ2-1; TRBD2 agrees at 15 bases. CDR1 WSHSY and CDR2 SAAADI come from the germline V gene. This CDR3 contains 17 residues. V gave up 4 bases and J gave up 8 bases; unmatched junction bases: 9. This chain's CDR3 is CASSGWTSGGASDEQFF. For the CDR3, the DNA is TGCGCCAGCAGTGGGTGGACTAGCGGGGGGGCCTCGGATGAGCAGTTCTTC.